Presented here are 9 T cell receptor beta chains from one specimen sequenced in a study of blood T cell repertoires in COVID-19. Method: immunoSEQ multiplex PCR; TCRdb's copy keeps in-frame clones and lacks some. The table lists under 300,000 clones, approximately 91% of them singletons. The sample was peripheral blood. The receptors were sampled from a woman aged 40 to 49 who had recovered from COVID-19.

The chain links TRBV19 to TRBJ1-2; 9 positions match TRBD1. CDR3 length: 15 residues. Looked up from germline, CDR1 is LNHDA and CDR2 is SQIVND (reference sequence). V gave up 5 bases and J gave up 4 bases; unmatched junction bases: 8. In DNA, the CDR3 is TGTGCCAGTAGTTTCGGACAGGGGTCATTCTATGGCTACACCTTC. Amino acids: CASSFGQGSFYGYTF.

This clone was counted between two and nine times. The genes are TRBV3-1 (or the pseudogene TRBV3-2) and TRBJ1-2; tentatively, D is TRBD1 (5 bases). Germline V gene sequence: CDR1 LGHDT, CDR2 YNNKEL (reference sequence). CDR3 size: 15 residues. Trimming stripped 0 bases from V and 7 bases from J, with 15 bases between. The CDR3 DNA sequence: TGTGCCAGCAGCCAAGACAGTGGCAGGGAAAGTGGCTACACCTTC. Translating gives CASSQDSGRESGYTF.

The chain couples TRBV23-1 to TRBJ1-5; D is uncertain. TRBV23-1 is noted as an ORF with a role that remains uncertain. The V and J ends lost 0 bases and 3 bases respectively, with 9 bases between them. The CDR3 runs 15 residues. The CDR3 loop is CASSQSGVTNQPQHF. The CDR3 region has the DNA TGCGCCAGCAGTCAATCGGGCGTAACCAATCAGCCCCAGCATTTT.

This sequence joins TRBV11-2 and TRBJ2-1; unclear D gene. The CDR3 sequence is 13 residues long. Germline assignment: CDR1 SGHAT and CDR2 FQNNGV. Trimming pared 0 bases from V and 10 bases from J, leaving 10 bases between. CDR3 in DNA: TGTGCCAGCAGCTTAGATTTGAGGCGGGAGCAGTTCTTC. Its translation: CASSLDLRREQFF.

V usage is TRBV9 and J usage is TRBJ2-2; D is unresolved. Deletions cut 4 bases from V and 4 bases from J, with 5 bases between. CDR3 length: 12 amino acids. The germline V gene encodes CDR1 SGDLS and CDR2 YYNGEE. The CDR3 protein is CASSPGTGELFF. As DNA, the CDR3 is TGTGCCAGCAGCCCAGGCACCGGGGAGCTGTTTTTT.

This clone showed up just once. The genes are TRBV4-2 and TRBJ1-2; weak D call: TRBD1 (5 bases). This CDR3 spans 14 amino acids. CDR1 is LGHNA and CDR2 is YNFKEQ in the germline V gene. Trimming shortened V by 1 base and J by 4 bases, and 10 bases separated the two germline ends. The CDR3 here is CASSQGSGFYGYTF. DNA of the CDR3: TGTGCCAGCAGCCAAGGTTCAGGGTTCTATGGCTACACCTTC.

This chain uses TRBV6-2 or TRBV6-3 with TRBJ2-1; TRBD2 might be the D (6 bases). The V end lost 6 bases, the J end lost 10 bases, and 10 bases lay between the germline ends. CDR3 length: 11 amino acids. Germline loops: CDR1 MNHEY, CDR2 SVGEGT. This chain's CDR3 is CASSRGLEQFF. For the CDR3, the DNA is TGTGCCAGCAGCCGAGGACTAGAGCAGTTCTTC.

The chain links TRBV24-1 to TRBJ2-5; 10 bases are shared with TRBD2. After removal of 5 bases from V and 1 base from J, the junction contained 9 bases not matched to a gene. CDR1 is KGHDR, CDR2 SFDVKD, per germline. This CDR3 is 17 amino acids long. CDR3 protein: CATSGLGSGRAQETQYF. The CDR3 nucleotides read TGTGCCACCAGTGGACTGGGGAGCGGGAGGGCCCAAGAGACCCAGTACTTC.

This clone was observed a few times. The chain is built from TRBV6-5 and TRBJ1-2; the D gene is possibly TRBD1 (6 bases). V was shortened by 6 bases and J by 2 bases, with 10 bases between the two germline ends. Germline V lookup: CDR1 MNHEY, CDR2 SVGAGI. CDR3 length equals 13 residues. The CDR3 spells CASRPTGNYGYTF. As DNA, the CDR3 is TGTGCCAGCAGACCTACAGGGAACTATGGCTACACCTTC.